This paragraph covers one TCR beta chain sequence. What it binds is not known. The germline V gene has CDR1 SQVTM and CDR2 ANQGSEA. V was pared by 2 bases and J by 0 bases, with 8 bases between. The CDR3 length is 13 residues. The data originate from a study of T cell responses to AZD1222 COVID-19 vaccine. Study summary: Second doses that came at about 4 or about 12 weeks were put together. General observations from the study: Donors were chiefly white British, with a greater number of females, and clonal diversity was perhaps underestimated. Only a handful of AZD1222 recipients, five to seven in all, had baseline seropositivity. Among vaccine-associated CD4 TCRs, coverage spanned spike, with dominance at 160-218 and 743-854.

Data came from immunoSEQ multiplex PCR; TCRdb stores just in-frame clones and leaves some out. The table has roughly 170,000 clones, over 75% seen once. Here the sequenced sample was peripheral blood, taken on day 0 of AZD1222 vaccination. The clonotype originates from an adult in good health. The rearrangement uses TRBV29-1 and TRBJ2-7; no definite D call. CDR3 sequence reads: CSVESTLSYEQYF. The CDR3 DNA follows: TGCAGCGTTGAATCGACACTCTCCTACGAGCAGTACTTC.